This T cell receptor beta chain originates from a study of shared clonotypes between healthy human individuals. The CDR3 runs 16 residues. Germline V lookup: CDR1 MNHEY, CDR2 SMNVEV (reference sequence). Trimming removed 3 bases from V and 4 bases from J; junction bases left unmatched: 9. Terminally differentiated effector memory CD45RA+ cells were excluded by CCR7 positive selection of CD45RO-negative cells. The study drew its donors from healthy HIV-negative adults without recent acute infections or vaccinations. Comment on this clone: Antigen: not known.

Study conclusions and caveats: Clonotypes shared by all four donors outscored non-shared clonotypes in generation probability.

The assay was immunoSEQ multiplex PCR, and TCRdb's table has in-frame clones only and misses some. In the table there are 700,000 to 950,000 clones, 90% to 98% of which are singletons. Material for sequencing was naive CD8+ T cells sorted from blood. V and J are TRBV27 and TRBJ1-5; 7 bases match TRBD1. This receptor was taken from a man younger than 40 in good health. CDR3 bases: TGTGCCAGCAGTTTTTTTGGCGGACAGGCGAATCAGCCCCAGCATTTT. Encoded protein: CASSFFGGQANQPQHF.